This T cell receptor beta chain was observed in a study of response to subunit inactivated influenza vaccine. As concerns this clonotype: The antigen is not known.

TCRdb reprocessed the RT-PCR reads via MiXCR and lists one record per CDR3 protein. The sample shows a few hundred thousand distinct CDR3 sequences, approximately 7.7% of them seen only once. The study's findings and limits: Each seasonal influenza vaccination, the authors suggested, recruits few new T cells.

Sequenced here: PBMCs from blood, sampled around 25 months after vaccination. The TCR sequence derives from a man between 45 and 75 years old who received an inactivated influenza vaccine.

In DNA, the CDR3 is TGTGCCAGCGGACCCAGGTTCCAGTTCCAGCATTTT. It translates to CASGPRFQFQHF. The chain is built from TRBV5-8 and TRBJ1-5, with D uncertain. Trimming left V 7 bases short and J 12 bases short, with 17 bases between. The CDR3 is 12 amino acids. CDR1 SGHTS and CDR2 YDEGEE come from the germline V gene.